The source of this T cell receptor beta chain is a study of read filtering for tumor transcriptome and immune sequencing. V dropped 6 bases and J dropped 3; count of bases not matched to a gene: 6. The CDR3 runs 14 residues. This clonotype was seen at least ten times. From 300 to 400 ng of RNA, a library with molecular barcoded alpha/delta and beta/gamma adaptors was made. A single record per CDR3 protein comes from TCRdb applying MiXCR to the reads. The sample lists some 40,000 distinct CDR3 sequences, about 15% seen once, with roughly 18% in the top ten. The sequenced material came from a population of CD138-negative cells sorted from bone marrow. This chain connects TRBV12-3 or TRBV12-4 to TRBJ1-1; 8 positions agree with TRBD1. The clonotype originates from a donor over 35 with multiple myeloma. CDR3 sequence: CASSPDREYTEAFF. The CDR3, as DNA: TGTGCCAGCAGCCCGGACAGGGAGTACACTGAAGCTTTCTTT.